The 32 T cell receptor beta chains given below trace back to one sample, sequenced in a study of cytomegalovirus exposure and HLA in healthy donors. Profiled with immunoSEQ multiplex PCR; TCRdb holds only in-frame clones, not every one. Of 200,000 or so clones in the sample, roughly 84% were seen once. Material for sequencing was PBMCs. These receptors originate from a man aged 18 to 35 in good health and CMV-seropositive.

The chain links TRBV5-6 to TRBJ1-4; D perhaps matches TRBD1 (5 bases). Trimming pared 0 bases from V and 0 bases from J, leaving 6 bases between. Germline V gene data show CDR1 as SGHDT and CDR2 as YYEEEE. This CDR3 has 15 amino acids. The CDR3 nucleotides are TGTGCCAGCAGCTTGGCGGGGGCAACTAATGAAAAACTGTTTTTT. This gives the protein CASSLAGATNEKLFF.

This clone was observed a single time. The rearrangement uses TRBV7-9 and TRBJ1-2; no reliable D call. The V end was cut by 8 bases, the J end by 8 bases, with 12 bases between. Germline V gives CDR1 SEHNR, CDR2 FQNEAQ (reference sequence). The CDR3 has 11 residues. Here the CDR3 reads CASGSGEGYTF. The CDR3 DNA reads as TGTGCCAGCGGCTCCGGGGAAGGCTACACCTTC.

The J gene is TRBJ2-7, the V gene TRBV27, with TRBD2 matching over 9 bases. In germline, CDR1 is MNHEY, CDR2 SMNVEV (reference sequence). The CDR3 covers 18 residues. Trimming removed 1 base from V and 3 bases from J; junction bases left unmatched: 13. The CDR3: CASSLWLPAGGLDYEQYF. In DNA, the CDR3 is TGTGCCAGCAGTTTATGGCTCCCAGCGGGAGGTTTGGACTACGAGCAGTACTTC.

The V call is TRBV6-6, the J call TRBJ1-1; TRBD1 aligns across 7 bases. V lost 6 bases to trimming and J lost 5 bases; unmatched junction nucleotides: 12. This CDR3 is 15 amino acids long. Germline assignment: CDR1 MNHNY and CDR2 SVGAGI (reference sequence). The CDR3 nucleotides are TGTGCCAGCAGAGATATAGGACAGGCCCGGACTGAAGCTTTCTTT. Its protein is CASRDIGQARTEAFF.

This chain joins TRBV9 and TRBJ1-4; 8 bases align to TRBD1. Unmatched junction bases numbered 8, after V lost 3 bases and J lost 4 bases. CDR1 is SGDLS and CDR2 is YYNGEE in the germline V gene. This CDR3 has 16 amino acids. The CDR3 is CASSASNRGFNEKLFF. CDR3 in DNA: TGTGCCAGCAGCGCATCAAACAGGGGGTTTAATGAAAAACTGTTTTTT.

This sequence joins TRBV2 and TRBJ2-7; 8 bases align to TRBD2. Trimming at V came to 5 bases and at J to 5 bases, leaving 11 bases not matched to a gene. The CDR3 loop spans 15 amino acids. CDR1 SNHLY and CDR2 FYNNEI come from the germline V gene. In DNA, the CDR3 is TGTGCCAGCAGTTTAGAACAGGGAGCGGGGGACGAGCAGTACTTC. It encodes CASSLEQGAGDEQYF.

This clone was picked up a small number of times. CDR3: CASSQDTSGRLNEQFF. CDR3 coding DNA: TGCGCCAGCAGCCAAGATACTAGCGGGAGGCTTAATGAGCAGTTCTTC. The chain recombines TRBV4-3 with TRBJ2-1, with 12 bases lining up with TRBD2. The CDR3 is 16 residues long. V was clipped by 0 bases and J by 7 bases; unmatched bases: 4. CDR1 is LGHNA, CDR2 YSLEER, per germline.

The chain couples TRBV29-1 to TRBJ2-7; 10 bases agree with TRBD1. V was pared by 4 bases and J by 7 bases, with 7 bases of the junction left unmatched. Germline V gives CDR1 SQVTM, CDR2 ANQGSEA. CDR3 length: 13 residues. The CDR3 DNA reads TGCAGCGTTGTGACAGGGGGCATGGGGGAGCAGTACTTC. It specifies CSVVTGGMGEQYF.

CDR3 nucleotide sequence: TGCGCCAGCAGCCAAAATCCGGGACAGGGTAGCACTGAAGCTTTCTTT. It codes for CASSQNPGQGSTEAFF. V usage is TRBV4-1 and J usage is TRBJ1-1; 9 bases agree with TRBD1. Trimming cost V 2 bases and J 4 bases; bases outside gene matches: 8. The germline gives CDR1 MGHRA, CDR2 YSYEKL. The CDR3 consists of 16 residues.

The V call is TRBV4-3, the J call TRBJ2-7, with TRBD1 matching 9 bases. Germline assignment: CDR1 LGHNA and CDR2 YSLEER. J lost 5 bases, V lost 1 base, and 9 bases had no gene match. The CDR3 covers 16 residues. The CDR3 sequence is CASSQVGGTGRHEQYF. CDR3 in DNA: TGCGCCAGCAGCCAAGTCGGCGGGACAGGGAGACACGAGCAGTACTTC.

The chain employs TRBV18 and TRBJ2-1; D is uncertain. The germline gives CDR1 KGHSH, CDR2 LQKENI. Trimming shortened V by 3 bases and J by 5 bases, and 8 bases separated the two germline ends. This CDR3 contains 13 residues. CDR3 region: CASSPYSDNEQFF. CDR3 DNA: TGTGCCAGCTCACCGTACTCGGACAATGAGCAGTTCTTC.

V and J are TRBV18 and TRBJ2-2; D remains ambiguous. Germline-derived CDR1 and CDR2 are KGHSH and LQKENI. V was trimmed by 3 bases and J by 2 bases, leaving 10 bases between them. The CDR3 consists of 15 residues. The CDR3 loop reads CASSPGRFNTGELFF. CDR3 coding DNA: TGTGCCAGCTCACCTGGCAGATTTAACACCGGGGAGCTGTTTTTT.

V and J are TRBV28 and TRBJ2-4, with D unclear. Germline V lookup: CDR1 MDHEN, CDR2 SYDVKM. The CDR3 is made up of 15 amino acids. Trimming stripped 5 bases from V and 0 bases from J, with 11 bases between. The CDR3 region has the DNA TGTGCCAGCAGTCCGTCGGTTAGAGCCAAAAACATTCAGTACTTC. Its protein is CASSPSVRAKNIQYF. The complete variable domain, with remaining parts taken from reference TRBV28 and TRBJ2-4, reads DVKVTQSSRYLVKRTGEKVFLECVQDMDHENMFWYRQDPGLGLRLIYFSYDVKMKEKGDIPEGYSVSREKKERFSLILESASTNQTSMYLCASSPSVRAKNIQYFGAGTRLSVL.

The chain couples TRBV7-2 to TRBJ1-5; 8 bases map to TRBD1. With 1 base clipped from V and 9 bases from J, the junction kept 11 bases outside the gene matches. Germline V gene sequence: CDR1 SGHTA, CDR2 FQGNSA. This CDR3 has 16 residues. This chain's CDR3 is CASSLEGGQGTSPQHF. CDR3 sequence (DNA): TGTGCCAGCAGCTTAGAGGGCGGACAGGGAACGTCGCCCCAGCATTTT.

V and J are TRBV18 and TRBJ1-1; D is possibly TRBD1 (6 bases). V was pared by 11 bases and J by 4 bases, with 20 bases between. Germline assignment: CDR1 KGHSH and CDR2 LQKENI. CDR3 length: 14 amino acids. The CDR3 is CASKERGEGTEAFF. The CDR3 DNA follows: TGTGCCTCGAAGGAGAGGGGGGAGGGCACTGAAGCTTTCTTT.

The chain is built from TRBV7-3 and TRBJ2-1, with 8 bases fitting TRBD2. Trimming took 3 bases from V and 2 from J; bases not matched to a gene: 3. The CDR3 sequence is 15 residues long. CDR1 SGHTA and CDR2 FQGTGA come from the germline V gene. The CDR3 DNA reads as TGTGCCAGCAGCTTTGGGACTAGGGCCTACAATGAGCAGTTCTTC. Amino acid sequence: CASSFGTRAYNEQFF.

The chain uses TRBV4-3 and TRBJ2-1; TRBD2 matches at 8 bases. J was trimmed by 2 bases and V by 0 bases; bases with no gene match: 6. This CDR3 comprises 17 residues. Looked up from germline, CDR1 is LGHNA and CDR2 is YSLEER. CDR3 protein: CASSQEGSGSPYNEQFF. In DNA form, the CDR3 reads TGCGCCAGCAGCCAAGAGGGGAGCGGGAGTCCCTACAATGAGCAGTTCTTC.

This clone was picked up one time. The chain carries TRBV19 and TRBJ1-4; TRBD1 agrees at 12 bases. The germline V gene has CDR1 LNHDA and CDR2 SQIVND (reference sequence). The V and J ends lost 6 bases and 6 bases, in that order; junction bases with no gene match: 8. There are 16 residues in the CDR3. The CDR3 DNA sequence: TGTGCCAGTAGCCGGGACAGGGGGCGCGAGGATGAAAAACTGTTTTTT. Translated, it gives CASSRDRGREDEKLFF.

In this sample, this clone turned up many times. This chain links TRBV6-6 with TRBJ1-2; 8 nucleotides match TRBD1. The junction had 11 bases not matched to a gene; V was cut back by 7 bases and J by 1 base. The CDR3 totals 16 residues. CDR1 and CDR2 from the germline V gene are MNHNY and SVGAGI (reference sequence). CDR3 protein: CASIPGQGQNNYGYTF. CDR3 DNA: TGTGCCAGCATCCCAGGACAGGGACAGAATAACTATGGCTACACCTTC.

This clone was observed once. This chain uses TRBV28 with TRBJ2-5; D remains unclear. The germline V gene encodes CDR1 MDHEN and CDR2 SYDVKM. Trimming pared 4 bases from V and 2 bases from J, leaving 8 bases between. The CDR3 runs to 13 residues. In DNA, the CDR3 is TGTGCCAGCAGTTCTCCGGGTCAAGAGACCCAGTACTTC. It specifies CASSSPGQETQYF.

This clone has only one observation. V usage is TRBV27 and J usage is TRBJ2-1; 7 nucleotides agree with TRBD1. The CDR3 consists of 17 residues. The junction had 14 bases not matched to a gene; V was cut back by 7 bases and J by 2 bases. Germline V gives CDR1 MNHEY, CDR2 SMNVEV (reference sequence). The CDR3 coding sequence is TGTGCCAGCACTCCTCCCGGGACAGCACCAACCTACAATGAGCAGTTCTTC. Residues: CASTPPGTAPTYNEQFF.

The chain links TRBV27 to TRBJ2-1; 11 bases are a match to TRBD1. The germline gives CDR1 MNHEY, CDR2 SMNVEV (reference sequence). The CDR3 covers 15 residues. Trimming removed 6 bases from V and 9 bases from J; junction bases left unmatched: 10. The CDR3 sequence is CASSFWDRGEGEQFF. The CDR3 DNA is TGTGCCAGCAGCTTCTGGGACAGGGGGGAAGGTGAGCAGTTCTTC.

The rearrangement joins TRBV28 to TRBJ2-7; D might be TRBD2 (5 bases). This CDR3 is 13 amino acids long. Germline CDR1 is MDHEN and CDR2 is SYDVKM. V was trimmed by 11 bases and J by 0 bases, leaving 14 bases between them. CDR3 loop: CAAEGQNSYEQYF. CDR3 DNA: TGTGCCGCCGAGGGCCAAAACTCCTACGAGCAGTACTTC. The full variable domain, with the rest looked up from reference TRBV28 and TRBJ2-7, is DVKVTQSSRYLVKRTGEKVFLECVQDMDHENMFWYRQDPGLGLRLIYFSYDVKMKEKGDIPEGYSVSREKKERFSLILESASTNQTSMYLCAAEGQNSYEQYFGPGTRLTVT.

The chain has TRBV29-1 and TRBJ1-1; 8 nucleotides match TRBD1. This CDR3 is 13 amino acids long. From germline, CDR1 is SQVTM and CDR2 ANQGSEA. V was pared by 4 bases and J by 7 bases, with 8 bases of the junction left unmatched. The CDR3 loop reads CSVVGDRRFEAFF. As DNA, the CDR3 is TGCAGCGTTGTCGGGGACAGGCGATTTGAAGCTTTCTTT.

V gene TRBV7-2 combines with J gene TRBJ2-7; 7 bases fit TRBD2. The CDR3 totals 16 residues. Trimming cost V 5 bases and J 3 bases; bases outside gene matches: 13. CDR1 is SGHTA, CDR2 FQGNSA, per germline. The CDR3 nucleotides are TGTGCCAGCAGCCCTGGTTCGACGGGAGGCCTCTACGAGCAGTACTTC. This gives the protein CASSPGSTGGLYEQYF.

The chain has TRBV7-2 and TRBJ2-1; D remains unclear. The germline CDR1 and CDR2 sequences are SGHTA and FQGNSA. CDR3 size: 11 residues. The V end lost 5 bases, the J end lost 4 bases, and 3 bases lay between the germline ends. The CDR3 DNA reads TGTGCCAGCAGCGCGTACAATGAGCAGTTCTTC. It encodes CASSAYNEQFF.

Written as DNA, the CDR3 is TGTGCCATCAGTGATGGCGCGGGGCGCTCCTACAATGAGCAGTTCTTC. Protein: CAISDGAGRSYNEQFF. V and J are TRBV10-3 and TRBJ2-1, with D maybe TRBD2 (6 bases). V was pared by 3 bases and J by 0 bases, with 12 bases between. CDR1 ENHRY and CDR2 SYGVKD come from the germline V gene. There are 16 residues in the CDR3.

This clone occurred once. One end of the junction is discordant with germline, which a read error may explain. This chain connects TRBV7-2 to TRBJ2-7; TRBD1 matches 8 bases. Germline V gene data show CDR1 as SGHTA and CDR2 as FQGNSA. This CDR3 comprises 11 residues. This chain's CDR3 is CASSFGADRDF. The CDR3 region has the DNA TGTGCCAGCAGCTTTGGTGCGGACAGGGACTTC.

This chain uses TRBV23-1 with TRBJ2-5; D is ambiguous. Being an ORF, TRBV23-1 has a function that is uncertain. The CDR3 runs to 12 residues. V lost 5 bases to trimming and J lost 4 bases, with 8 bases between them. For the CDR3, the DNA is TGCGCCAGCAGTGCGCGAAGAGAGACCCAGTACTTC. Its translation: CASSARRETQYF.

The CDR3 DNA is TGTGCCAGCAGCAAAACTAGCGGAGAAAACAATGAGCAGTTCTTC. This sequence encodes CASSKTSGENNEQFF. This rearrangement joins TRBV7-2 to TRBJ2-1; TRBD2 matches at 8 bases. The V gene end was trimmed by 5 bases and the J gene end by 5 bases; junction bases not matched to a gene: 8. Germline lookup yields CDR1 SGHTA and CDR2 FQGNSA. CDR3 length equals 15 residues. The variable domain in full, completed from reference TRBV7-2 and TRBJ2-1, reads GAGVSQSPSNKVTEKGKDVELRCDPISGHTALYWYRQSLGQGLEFLIYFQGNSAPDKSGLPSDRFSAERTGGSVSTLTIQRTQQEDSAVYLCASSKTSGENNEQFFGPGTRLTVL.

The chain couples TRBV27 to TRBJ2-1; 9 bases fit TRBD2. Germline CDR1 reads MNHEY; CDR2 reads SMNVEV (reference sequence). Losses at the gene ends were 0 bases for V and 7 bases for J; bases not matched to a gene: 4. The CDR3 is made up of 15 amino acids. CDR3 DNA: TGTGCCAGCAGTTTATCGGCGGGAGGGTTAAATGAGCAGTTCTTC. Translation: CASSLSAGGLNEQFF.

CDR3 DNA sequence: TGTGCCAGCAGCGCAACTAGCGGGAGGGTGACAGATACGCAGTATTTT. Translation gives CASSATSGRVTDTQYF. The gene calls are TRBV9 and TRBJ2-3; 13 positions match TRBD2. The CDR3 covers 16 residues. From germline, CDR1 is SGDLS and CDR2 YYNGEE. V lost 3 bases, J lost 3 bases, and 4 bases stayed unmatched.